A selection of T cell receptor beta chains follows, all from one sample in a study of cytomegalovirus exposure and HLA in healthy donors. Some clones are missing from TCRdb's copy, which holds only in-frame ones; the method was immunoSEQ multiplex PCR. The sample records around 58,000 clones, 77% being singletons. The sequencing sample was made of PBMCs. Source of these receptors: a female donor in good health and CMV-seronegative. CDR3s include the opening cysteine and the closing phenylalanine or tryptophan. The order of the fields is CDR3 protein, CDR3 DNA, V gene, D gene, J gene, clone size, CDR3 length. D genes are given only for firm matches. A clone size is listed for some rows: how often the clone was seen (once, few, many), or a class if it is expanded.

CDR3aa: CASSNSAEAFF; CDR3nt: TGTGCCAGCAGCAACTCTGCTGAAGCTTTCTTT; v_gene: TRBV6-5; d_gene: NA; j_gene: TRBJ1-1; abundance: NA; len: 11
CDR3aa: CATSRDPAGGKNIQYF; CDR3nt: TGTGCCACCAGCAGAGACCCCGCCGGGGGAAAAAACATTCAGTACTTC; v_gene: TRBV15; d_gene: NA; j_gene: TRBJ2-4; abundance: NA; len: 16
CDR3aa: CARPTGAGANVLTF; CDR3nt: TGTGCCAGACCCACGGGGGCTGGGGCCAACGTCCTGACTTTC; v_gene: TRBV27; d_gene: NA; j_gene: TRBJ2-6; abundance: NA; len: 14
CDR3aa: CASSLGTTGLGTGELFF; CDR3nt: TGCGCCAGCAGCTTGGGAACTACAGGGCTAGGGACCGGGGAGCTGTTTTTT; v_gene: TRBV5-1; d_gene: NA; j_gene: TRBJ2-2; abundance: NA; len: 17
CDR3aa: CAISPQTSGGHQETQYF; CDR3nt: TGTGCCATCAGCCCTCAGACTAGCGGGGGCCATCAAGAGACCCAGTACTTC; v_gene: TRBV10-3; d_gene: TRBD2; j_gene: TRBJ2-5; abundance: NA; len: 17
CDR3aa: CASSIGTDQETQYF; CDR3nt: TGTGCCAGTAGTATAGGGACAGACCAAGAGACCCAGTACTTC; v_gene: TRBV19; d_gene: NA; j_gene: TRBJ2-5; abundance: NA; len: 14
CDR3aa: CAGSLSGGSRYYGYTF; CDR3nt: TGTGCCGGCAGTTTATCAGGGGGCAGTCGGTACTATGGCTACACCTTC; v_gene: TRBV28; d_gene: TRBD1; j_gene: TRBJ1-2; abundance: NA; len: 16
CDR3aa: CASSQDRTAGTEGF; CDR3nt: TGCGCCAGCAGCCAAGATAGGACAGCCGGGACAGAGGGCTTC; v_gene: TRBV4-3; d_gene: TRBD1; j_gene: TRBJ2-7; abundance: NA; len: 14
CDR3aa: CASSGKTGVDEAFF; CDR3nt: TGTGCCAGCAGCGGAAAGACAGGGGTGGATGAAGCTTTCTTT; v_gene: TRBV7-8; d_gene: TRBD1; j_gene: TRBJ1-1; abundance: NA; len: 14
CDR3aa: CASSPDLEQGEKLFF; CDR3nt: TGTGCCAGCTCCCCTGATTTGGAACAGGGAGAAAAACTGTTTTTT; v_gene: TRBV18; d_gene: NA; j_gene: TRBJ1-4; abundance: NA; len: 15
CDR3aa: CASSSPRGRVATNEKLFF; CDR3nt: TGTGCCAGTAGTAGTCCCAGGGGAAGAGTTGCAACTAATGAAAAACTGTTTTTT; v_gene: TRBV19; d_gene: NA; j_gene: TRBJ1-4; abundance: NA; len: 18
CDR3aa: CASSLLAGVGNEQFF; CDR3nt: TGTGCCAGCAGTTTATTAGCGGGAGTAGGCAATGAGCAGTTCTTC; v_gene: TRBV27; d_gene: TRBD2; j_gene: TRBJ2-1; abundance: NA; len: 15
CDR3aa: CASSLGSRDEQYF; CDR3nt: TGTGCCAGCAGCCTCGGTAGTCGGGACGAGCAGTACTTC; v_gene: TRBV7-9; d_gene: NA; j_gene: TRBJ2-7; abundance: NA; len: 13
CDR3aa: CASSPGRAYEQYF; CDR3nt: TGTGCCAGCTCACCGGGCAGGGCGTACGAGCAGTACTTC; v_gene: TRBV18; d_gene: NA; j_gene: TRBJ2-7; abundance: NA; len: 13
CDR3aa: CASRGQGLYNSPLHF; CDR3nt: TGTGCCAGCAGGGGACAGGGGCTTTATAATTCACCCCTCCACTTT; v_gene: TRBV2; d_gene: TRBD1; j_gene: TRBJ1-6; abundance: NA; len: 15
CDR3aa: CASSPWTGKAGELFF; CDR3nt: TGTGCCAGCAGTCCCTGGACAGGGAAGGCCGGGGAGCTGTTTTTT; v_gene: TRBV28; d_gene: TRBD1; j_gene: TRBJ2-2; abundance: NA; len: 15
CDR3aa: CASTHGGGGNEKLFF; CDR3nt: TGCGCCAGCACCCACGGCGGGGGAGGGAATGAAAAACTGTTTTTT; v_gene: TRBV5-1; d_gene: NA; j_gene: TRBJ1-4; abundance: few; len: 15
CDR3aa: CASSSTDRGLGYTF; CDR3nt: TGTGCCAGCAGCTCGACTGACAGGGGGCTTGGCTACACCTTC; v_gene: TRBV7-2; d_gene: TRBD1; j_gene: TRBJ1-2; abundance: NA; len: 14
CDR3aa: CASSPPNLSGREKKETQYF; CDR3nt: TGTGCCAGCTCACCACCGAATCTGAGCGGGAGGGAAAAGAAGGAGACCCAGTACTTC; v_gene: TRBV18; d_gene: TRBD2; j_gene: TRBJ2-5; abundance: NA; len: 19
CDR3aa: CAVAPQYF; CDR3nt: TGTGCCGTGGCCCCCCAGTACTTC; v_gene: TRBV3-1/TRBV3-2; d_gene: NA; j_gene: TRBJ2-5; abundance: NA; len: 8
CDR3aa: CAWSVASVSNQPQHF; CDR3nt: TGTGCCTGGAGTGTTGCATCGGTTAGCAATCAGCCCCAGCATTTT; v_gene: TRBV30; d_gene: NA; j_gene: TRBJ1-5; abundance: NA; len: 15
CDR3aa: CATNSGSSYNEQFF; CDR3nt: TGTGCCACAAACAGCGGGAGCTCCTACAATGAGCAGTTCTTC; v_gene: TRBV5-4; d_gene: TRBD2; j_gene: TRBJ2-1; abundance: NA; len: 14
CDR3aa: CASSSFTGDTEAFF; CDR3nt: TGTGCCAGCAGCTCTTTTACAGGGGACACTGAAGCTTTCTTT; v_gene: TRBV11-2; d_gene: TRBD1; j_gene: TRBJ1-1; abundance: NA; len: 14
CDR3aa: CASSLAAGGPGELFF; CDR3nt: TGTGCCAGCAGTTTAGCAGCGGGGGGGCCCGGGGAGCTGTTTTTT; v_gene: TRBV27; d_gene: TRBD2; j_gene: TRBJ2-2; abundance: NA; len: 15
CDR3aa: CASSLVREWGQYF; CDR3nt: TGTGCCAGCAGCTTAGTTCGGGAATGGGGTCAGTACTTC; v_gene: TRBV7-2; d_gene: NA; j_gene: TRBJ2-7; abundance: NA; len: 13
CDR3aa: CATSSSSGQGRETQYF; CDR3nt: TGTGCCACCAGCAGCAGCTCAGGACAGGGCCGGGAGACCCAGTACTTC; v_gene: TRBV15; d_gene: TRBD1; j_gene: TRBJ2-5; abundance: once; len: 16
CDR3aa: CASSVDSSYEQYF; CDR3nt: TGTGCCAGCAGTGTGGACAGCTCCTACGAGCAGTACTTC; v_gene: TRBV6-1; d_gene: NA; j_gene: TRBJ2-7; abundance: NA; len: 13
CDR3aa: CASSGSTSGYNEQFF; CDR3nt: TGTGCCAGCAGTGGGTCTACCTCAGGCTACAATGAGCAGTTCTTC; v_gene: TRBV2; d_gene: NA; j_gene: TRBJ2-1; abundance: NA; len: 15
CDR3aa: CASSSLDLGGYGYTF; CDR3nt: TGTGCCAGCAGTTCCCTGGACCTGGGAGGCTATGGCTACACCTTC; v_gene: TRBV27; d_gene: NA; j_gene: TRBJ1-2; abundance: once; len: 15
CDR3aa: CASLPDRATEAFF; CDR3nt: TGTGCCAGCCTTCCGGACAGGGCCACTGAAGCTTTCTTT; v_gene: TRBV6-1; d_gene: TRBD1; j_gene: TRBJ1-1; abundance: NA; len: 13
CDR3aa: CASSEEQNTEAFF; CDR3nt: TGTGCCAGCAGTGAAGAACAGAACACTGAAGCTTTCTTT; v_gene: TRBV2; d_gene: NA; j_gene: TRBJ1-1; abundance: NA; len: 13
CDR3aa: CASSFGVGSGEQYF; CDR3nt: TGTGCCAGCAGCTTTGGAGTGGGAAGCGGAGAGCAGTACTTC; v_gene: TRBV7-2; d_gene: NA; j_gene: TRBJ2-7; abundance: NA; len: 14
CDR3aa: CASSASGGRYNEQFF; CDR3nt: TGTGCCAGCAGCGCTTCGGGGGGCCGCTACAATGAGCAGTTCTTC; v_gene: TRBV11-1; d_gene: NA; j_gene: TRBJ2-1; abundance: few; len: 15
CDR3aa: CATQGGRERNTEAFF; CDR3nt: TGTGCCACCCAGGGGGGCCGAGAGAGGAACACTGAAGCTTTCTTT; v_gene: TRBV10-3; d_gene: TRBD1; j_gene: TRBJ1-1; abundance: NA; len: 15
CDR3aa: CAWSLGQGWDEQFF; CDR3nt: TGTGCCTGGAGTCTGGGACAGGGTTGGGATGAGCAGTTCTTC; v_gene: TRBV30; d_gene: TRBD1; j_gene: TRBJ2-1; abundance: NA; len: 14
CDR3aa: CASSGTRRETQYF; CDR3nt: TGTGCCAGCAGCGGGACTAGGAGGGAGACCCAGTACTTC; v_gene: TRBV25-1; d_gene: TRBD2; j_gene: TRBJ2-5; abundance: NA; len: 13
CDR3aa: CASSLATGGRELFF; CDR3nt: TGCGCCAGCAGCTTGGCGACAGGGGGTCGGGAGCTGTTTTTT; v_gene: TRBV5-1; d_gene: TRBD1; j_gene: TRBJ2-2; abundance: NA; len: 14
CDR3aa: CASSLARTGPYEQYF; CDR3nt: TGTGCCAGCAGCTTAGCCCGGACAGGTCCCTACGAGCAGTACTTC; v_gene: TRBV7-2; d_gene: TRBD1; j_gene: TRBJ2-7; abundance: NA; len: 15
CDR3aa: CASSSRLTGTSGYEQYF; CDR3nt: TGTGCCAGCAGCTCACGATTAACGGGGACTAGCGGCTACGAGCAGTACTTC; v_gene: TRBV7-9; d_gene: TRBD2; j_gene: TRBJ2-7; abundance: NA; len: 17
CDR3aa: CASQGAYNEQFF; CDR3nt: TGTGCCAGTCAAGGAGCTTACAATGAGCAGTTCTTC; v_gene: TRBV19; d_gene: NA; j_gene: TRBJ2-1; abundance: NA; len: 12
CDR3aa: CASSEGGGPHNEQFF; CDR3nt: TGTGCCAGCAGCGAGGGCGGGGGGCCCCACAATGAGCAGTTCTTC; v_gene: TRBV9; d_gene: TRBD2; j_gene: TRBJ2-1; abundance: NA; len: 15
CDR3aa: CASSLEGDEQYF; CDR3nt: TGTGCCAGCAGTCTCGAGGGGGACGAGCAGTACTTC; v_gene: TRBV2; d_gene: NA; j_gene: TRBJ2-7; abundance: NA; len: 12
CDR3aa: CAISELAGTDTQYF; CDR3nt: TGTGCCATCAGTGAGCTAGCGGGCACAGATACGCAGTATTTT; v_gene: TRBV10-3; d_gene: TRBD2; j_gene: TRBJ2-3; abundance: NA; len: 14
CDR3aa: CSSSWAGTGSRNGYTF; CDR3nt: TGTTCCAGCAGCTGGGCCGGGACAGGGTCAAGGAATGGCTACACCTTC; v_gene: TRBV7-9; d_gene: TRBD1; j_gene: TRBJ1-2; abundance: NA; len: 16
CDR3aa: CASLRDAQHF; CDR3nt: TGCGCCAGCCTCCGGGATGCCCAGCATTTT; v_gene: TRBV5-1; d_gene: NA; j_gene: TRBJ1-5; abundance: once; len: 10
CDR3aa: CASSKGYGQGTDTQYF; CDR3nt: TGTGCCAGTAGCAAGGGATATGGACAGGGGACAGATACGCAGTATTTT; v_gene: TRBV19; d_gene: TRBD1; j_gene: TRBJ2-3; abundance: NA; len: 16
CDR3aa: CASSFSQGGGLSTIYF; CDR3nt: TGTGCCAGCAGCTTTTCGCAGGGGGGAGGCTTGAGCACCATATATTTT; v_gene: TRBV7-8; d_gene: TRBD1; j_gene: TRBJ1-3; abundance: NA; len: 16
CDR3aa: CASSSGQAANYGYTF; CDR3nt: TGTGCCAGCAGTTCGGGACAAGCAGCTAACTATGGCTACACCTTC; v_gene: TRBV28; d_gene: NA; j_gene: TRBJ1-2; abundance: NA; len: 15
CDR3aa: CASSRTGREQYF; CDR3nt: TGTGCCAGCAGTCGGACTGGACGAGAGCAGTACTTC; v_gene: TRBV6-5; d_gene: NA; j_gene: TRBJ2-7; abundance: NA; len: 12
CDR3aa: CASSQTGGGVETQYF; CDR3nt: TGTGCCAGCAGCCAAACAGGGGGCGGAGTGGAGACCCAGTACTTC; v_gene: TRBV9; d_gene: TRBD1; j_gene: TRBJ2-5; abundance: NA; len: 15
CDR3aa: CASSPGGSSYNEQFF; CDR3nt: TGTGCCAGCAGCCCAGGGGGGAGCTCCTACAATGAGCAGTTCTTC; v_gene: TRBV7-3; d_gene: NA; j_gene: TRBJ2-1; abundance: NA; len: 15
CDR3aa: CASSLGQGGLETQYF; CDR3nt: TGTGCCAGCAGTTTGGGACAGGGAGGGTTGGAGACCCAGTACTTC; v_gene: TRBV28; d_gene: TRBD1; j_gene: TRBJ2-5; abundance: NA; len: 15